Detailed here is one TCR beta chain. Its antigen is not known. The sample belongs to a study of T cell responses to AZD1222 COVID-19 vaccine. Study summary: Second doses at about 4 or about 12 weeks were pooled.

This table comes from immunoSEQ multiplex PCR, and its TCRdb copy is limited to in-frame clones, with some not included. The sample shows roughly 40,000 clones, about 78% of them seen only once. CDR1 is SEHNR and CDR2 is FQNEAQ in the germline V gene (reference sequence). CDR3 length equals 13 residues. Trimming left V 1 base short and J 0 bases short, with 1 base between. Findings and limits, study-wide: Regions 160-218 and 743-854 dominated among vaccine-associated CD4 TCRs spanning spike. Vaccination with two AZD1222 doses was followed by a rise in Spike-specific TCR breadth and depth. There were mostly white British donors and more females than males, and clonal diversity was possibly underestimated.

This TCR derives from an adult in good health. The sequences come from peripheral blood, collected on day 0 of AZD1222 vaccination. The chain combines TRBV7-9 with TRBJ1-5, with no clear D. The CDR3 is CASSLDSNQPQHF. CDR3 bases: TGTGCCAGCAGCTTAGATAGCAATCAGCCCCAGCATTTT.